The subject of this entry is one TCR beta chain. The antigen is unknown. One junction end disagrees with the germline gene, perhaps due to a read error. CDR1 is SGHAT and CDR2 is FQNNGV in the germline V gene. The CDR3 is 14 residues long. Purity of each sorted population was above 95%. These data belong to a study of beta chain features in type 1 diabetes. General study points: A moderate, significant TCRB CDR3 shortening appeared in type 1 diabetes across four CD4+ subsets. Healthy donors had naive, central memory and Treg TCRB repertoires that appeared less similar than those seen among patients.

Expressed TCRB transcripts were sequenced because the isolated RNA had all been reverse transcribed beforehand. Clones were read by immunoSEQ multiplex PCR, and TCRdb kept only the in-frame ones, dropping some. Found here are under 300,000 clones, approximately 25% of them singletons; the top ten hold around 0.011%. The V gene is TRBV11-2, the J gene TRBJ2-3; 9 bases are shared with TRBD2. The specimen was naive CD4+ T cells from blood. This receptor was taken from a woman younger than 45 with type 1 diabetes. The CDR3 DNA follows: TGTGCCAGCACCTTAGCGGGAGCCCCAGATACGCAGTATTTT. Its translation is CASTLAGAPDTQYF.